Below, 5 T cell receptor beta chains from the same sample are listed, as sequenced in a study of T cell responses to AZD1222 COVID-19 vaccine. Using immunoSEQ multiplex PCR, the repertoire was profiled, and TCRdb retains in-frame clones only, with some absent. The data show approximately 160,000 clones, 90% to 95% seen once. Material: peripheral blood, obtained on day 0 of AZD1222 vaccination. Receptors originate from an adult in good health.

V gene TRBV30 combines with J gene TRBJ2-7; the D is unclear. V was trimmed by 1 base and J by 6 bases, leaving 13 bases between them. The CDR3 is made up of 13 amino acids. The germline V gene encodes CDR1 GTSNPN and CDR2 SVGIG (reference sequence). The CDR3 is CAWSASRTGEQYF. The CDR3 DNA reads TGTGCCTGGAGTGCATCTAGGACCGGCGAGCAGTACTTC.

The chain has TRBV11-3 and TRBJ1-1; TRBD1 is a possible D gene (5 bases). Germline V gene sequence: CDR1 SGHNT, CDR2 YENEEA. Trimming removed 5 bases at V and 4 bases at J, with 17 bases between. The CDR3 is 15 residues long. CDR3: CASSGLGGGITEAFF. The CDR3 DNA reads as TGTGCCAGCAGCGGACTTGGGGGGGGTATCACTGAAGCTTTCTTT.

The chain links TRBV19 to TRBJ1-6; 7 nucleotides match TRBD1. Germline V gives CDR1 LNHDA, CDR2 SQIVND (reference sequence). The junction had 4 bases not matched to a gene; V was cut back by 6 bases and J by 5 bases. The CDR3 extends over 14 amino acids. The CDR3 sequence: CASSSTGDNSPLHF. DNA for the CDR3: TGTGCCAGTAGCTCAACAGGGGATAATTCACCCCTCCACTTT.

The chain links TRBV28 to TRBJ1-5; D possibly corresponds to TRBD1 (5 bases). The CDR3 is 17 amino acids. With 5 bases removed from V and 4 bases from J, the gap between germline ends came to 21 bases. Germline loops: CDR1 MDHEN, CDR2 SYDVKM. CDR3 region: CASSPGTYKAPNQPQHF. CDR3 DNA: TGTGCCAGCAGTCCGGGGACTTACAAAGCCCCAAATCAGCCCCAGCATTTT.

The V call is TRBV2, the J call TRBJ2-3; 10 bases align to TRBD2. Germline lookup yields CDR1 SNHLY and CDR2 FYNNEI. Trimming cost V 1 base and J 7 bases; bases outside gene matches: 8. This CDR3 is 16 amino acids long. CDR3 region: CASSEGASGGTYTQYF. The CDR3, as DNA: TGTGCCAGCAGTGAAGGGGCTAGCGGGGGTACTTATACGCAGTATTTT.